This T cell receptor (beta chain) was identified during a study of blood T cell repertoires in COVID-19. Study details: The origin of the acute and convalescent COVID-19 samples was the United States, Italy and Spain. Sources were T cells, B-cell-depleted T cells, or PBMCs; the material itself was cDNA or gDNA.

Donors in Cohort 3 counted as recovered after two negative PCRs, clearance, or symptom resolution. Per the authors' pipeline: Cell counts per sample came from amplifying reference gene primers. Assay: immunoSEQ multiplex PCR; the TCRdb copy retains only in-frame clones and omits some. Clone size and V and J calls were adopted from that table, with D and trimming inferred from the DNA. Counted here are around 280,000 clones, 87% occurring once; the ten biggest clones make up about 6%. Germline trimming cut 4 bases from V and 3 bases from J; bases unmatched to any gene: 6. CDR1 is SGHTA, CDR2 FQGNSA, per germline. CDR3 length equals 15 residues.

The material sequenced was PBMCs or T cells enriched from blood (not recorded which). The chain links TRBV7-2 to TRBJ2-1, with 7 bases that match TRBD1. This TCR was recovered from a woman aged 40 to 49 who had recovered from COVID-19. The CDR3 is CASSYSRDSYNEQFF. The CDR3 DNA sequence: TGTGCCAGCAGCTACTCACGGGACAGCTACAATGAGCAGTTCTTC.